This T cell receptor (beta chain) was obtained from a study of blood T cell repertoires in COVID-19. Study at large: The study drew acute and convalescent COVID-19 samples from the United States, Italy and Spain. The analysed material was cDNA or gDNA that came from T cells, B-cell-depleted T cells, or PBMCs.

This CDR3 comprises 14 residues. From germline, CDR1 is MNHEY and CDR2 SVGAGI. Trimming removed 4 bases at V and 3 bases at J, with 10 bases between. Per the original methods: Amplifying reference gene primers gave estimates of nucleated cell counts. Libraries were prepared by immunoSEQ multiplex PCR; TCRdb keeps only in-frame clonotypes and omits some of them. That table supplies the V and J calls and clone size; D and trimming were determined from the DNA. Here the sample spans 55,000 to 80,000 clones, more than 70% being singletons. This chain links TRBV6-5 with TRBJ1-3, with unresolved D. What was sequenced was peripheral blood. The sequence was collected from a human donor in a cohort sampled during active COVID-19. As DNA, the CDR3 is TGTGCCAGCAGTTCTACAGCTCTTGGAAACACCATATATTTT. This translates into CASSSTALGNTIYF.